This T cell receptor (beta chain) was sequenced during a study of cytomegalovirus exposure and HLA in healthy donors. Study conclusions and caveats: Excluded were some V segments that proved indistinguishable, including TRBV6-2 and TRBV6-3.

Note on this clone: The target antigen is unknown.

PCR employed 60 Vbeta and 13 Jbeta primers. Clones were read by immunoSEQ multiplex PCR, and TCRdb kept only the in-frame ones, dropping some. The data show 200,000 to 250,000 clones, around 83% seen once. V was clipped by 8 bases and J by 1 base; unmatched bases: 5. The CDR3 is made up of 15 amino acids. Germline V gives CDR1 SGHAT, CDR2 FQNNGV. The V gene is TRBV11-2, the J gene TRBJ2-5, with TRBD2 matching over 12 bases. The source of this sequence is a girl aged 5-17 years in good health and CMV-seronegative. Sequenced material: PBMCs. CDR3: CASRRTSGAQETQYF. The CDR3 DNA reads as TGTGCCAGCCGGAGGACTAGCGGGGCCCAAGAGACCCAGTACTTC.